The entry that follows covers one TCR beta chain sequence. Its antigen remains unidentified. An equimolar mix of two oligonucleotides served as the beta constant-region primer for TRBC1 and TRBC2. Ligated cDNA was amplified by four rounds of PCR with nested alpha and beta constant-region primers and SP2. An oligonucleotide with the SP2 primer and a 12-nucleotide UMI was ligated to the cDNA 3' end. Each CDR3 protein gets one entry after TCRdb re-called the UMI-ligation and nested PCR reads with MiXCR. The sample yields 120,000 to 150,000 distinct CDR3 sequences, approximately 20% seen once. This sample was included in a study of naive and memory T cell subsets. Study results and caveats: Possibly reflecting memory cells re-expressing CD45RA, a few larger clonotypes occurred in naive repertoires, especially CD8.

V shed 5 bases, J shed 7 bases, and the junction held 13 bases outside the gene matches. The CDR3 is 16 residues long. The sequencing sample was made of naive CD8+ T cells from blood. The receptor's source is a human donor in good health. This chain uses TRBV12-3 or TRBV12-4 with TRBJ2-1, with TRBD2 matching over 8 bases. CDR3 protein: CASSEAGVAGRNEQFF. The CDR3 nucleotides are TGTGCCAGCAGTGAGGCTGGAGTAGCGGGGCGGAATGAGCAGTTCTTC.